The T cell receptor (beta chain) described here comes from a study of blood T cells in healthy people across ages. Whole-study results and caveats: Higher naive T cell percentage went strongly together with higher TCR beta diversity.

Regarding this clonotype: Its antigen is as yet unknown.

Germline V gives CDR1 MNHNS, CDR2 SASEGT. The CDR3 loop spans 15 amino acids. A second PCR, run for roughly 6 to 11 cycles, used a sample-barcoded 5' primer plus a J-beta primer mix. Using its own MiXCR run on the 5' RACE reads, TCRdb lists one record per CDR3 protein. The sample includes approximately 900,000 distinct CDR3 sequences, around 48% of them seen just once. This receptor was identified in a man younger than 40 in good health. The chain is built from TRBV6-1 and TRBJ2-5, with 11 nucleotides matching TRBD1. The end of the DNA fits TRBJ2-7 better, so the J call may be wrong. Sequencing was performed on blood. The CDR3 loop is CASSARTGGVYEQYF. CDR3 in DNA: TGTGCCAGCAGTGCCCGGACAGGGGGCGTATACGAGCAGTACTTC.